This TCR beta chain was retrieved from a study of OX40 agonist ivuxolimab in advanced cancers. The wider study: An anti-OX40 (CD134) antibody with agonistic activity, ivuxolimab, was administered to patients.

As concerns this clone: Its antigen is not identified.

This CDR3 is built from 16 residues. Study conclusions and caveats: Part of the nonresponder group also had normalized T-cell clonal expansion that was low. By week 6 at 0.1 to 3.0 mg/kg, blood CD4+ and CD8+ T cells had expanded clonally.

Sampling of blood occurred at baseline, cycle 4 day 1, and cycle 7 day 1. TCRdb's copy holds only in-frame clones and misses some; the assay was immunoSEQ multiplex PCR. The table has about 31,000 clones, approximately 86% seen once. J is TRBJ2-1 and V is TRBV21-1; the table assigns TRBD2, which was not confirmed against the DNA. TRBV21-1 is a documented pseudogene. This clonotype was sampled from an adult with an advanced solid tumor such as melanoma, head and neck, liver or kidney cancer. Sequenced here: CD4+ or CD8+ T cells sorted from blood, sampled in a trial of the OX40 agonist ivuxolimab. The chain's CDR3 is CASSKGGAGAYNEQFF. The CDR3 nucleotides read TGTGCCAGCAGCAAAGGGGGAGCGGGAGCTTACAATGAGCAGTTCTTC.